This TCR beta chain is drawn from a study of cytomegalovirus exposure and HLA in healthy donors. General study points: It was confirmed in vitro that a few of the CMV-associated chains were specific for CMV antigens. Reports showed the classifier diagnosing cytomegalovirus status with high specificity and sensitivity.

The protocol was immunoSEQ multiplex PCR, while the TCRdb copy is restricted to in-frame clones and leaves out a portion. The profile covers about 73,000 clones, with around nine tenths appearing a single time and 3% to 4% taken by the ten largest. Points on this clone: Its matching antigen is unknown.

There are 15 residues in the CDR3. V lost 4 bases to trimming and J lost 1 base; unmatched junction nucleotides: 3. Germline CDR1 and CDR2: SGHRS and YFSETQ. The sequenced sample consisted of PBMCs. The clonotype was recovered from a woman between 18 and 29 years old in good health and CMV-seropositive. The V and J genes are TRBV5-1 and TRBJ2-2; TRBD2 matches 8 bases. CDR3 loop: CASSPRGGNTGELFF. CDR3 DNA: TGCGCCAGCAGCCCACGGGGGGGGAACACCGGGGAGCTGTTTTTT.